This TCR beta chain was captured by sequencing in a study of control samples from healthy donors and cancer patients (TCRdb year 2020). Regarding this clone: This receptor's antigen is unknown. Per-base quality was not reported, and no clone a single base away is much larger than it.

The library was built by means of the immunoSEQ multiplex PCR assay. TCRdb obtained this table from immuneACCESS and retained in-frame rearrangements with V and J assigned. These tables miss some clones; where compared with another copy, unresolved V genes account for less than half of the shortfall, and the remainder is unexplained. This sample is represented by 84,000 or so clones; roughly 91% of them were singletons. The ten largest clones represent roughly a sixth of the sample. This receptor was obtained from a man aged 50 or older in good health. What was sequenced was blood.

At the DNA level, the sequence is TGTGCCAGCAGCTTGGAGGGAGGACGGCCGAATTCACCCCTCCACTTT. Its protein product is CASSLEGGRPNSPLHF. The V gene is TRBV5-6 and the J gene is TRBJ1-6, with the identity of the D gene unclear. Measured from the cysteine to the phenylalanine, the CDR3 is 16 residues long. The CDR3 DNA has 48 bases and is translated from base 1. V is clipped by 0 bases and J by 7 bases, and the sequence between their germline boundaries is 14 bases long. CDR1 and CDR2 were assigned from the germline V gene as SGHDT and YYEEEE.